Listed below are T cell receptor beta chains from one sample, sequenced in a study of early T cells in non-severe SARS-CoV-2 infection. TCRdb used MiXCR to reprocess the 5' RACE reads, holding one entry per CDR3 protein. The data contain roughly 32,000 distinct CDR3 sequences, around 4.2% of them seen just once; the ten biggest clones take up roughly 8%. The sample comprised whole blood. The source is an adult who was a healthcare worker with PCR-confirmed SARS-CoV-2 infection or an uninfected control (not recorded which). The CDR3 runs from the conserved cysteine through the conserved F or W. D genes are given only for firm matches. Clone sizes are given selectively: once, few, many, or a class where the clone is expanded.

d_call	v_call	clone_size	j_call	cdr3_aa	cdr3_nt
.	TRBV7-2	many	TRBJ2-5	CASSLESQEGTQYF	TGTGCCAGCAGCTTAGAGTCTCAGGAGGGGACCCAGTACTTC
TRBD2	TRBV30	.	TRBJ2-7	CAWSPGRHNEQYF	TGTGCCTGGAGTCCCGGGAGGCACAACGAGCAGTACTTC
TRBD1	TRBV29-1	many	TRBJ2-3	CSVGRGQEADTQYF	TGCAGCGTCGGCCGAGGACAGGAGGCAGATACGCAGTATTTT
TRBD1	TRBV5-1	few	TRBJ1-1	CASSPRTGENTEAFF	TGCGCCAGCAGCCCCAGGACAGGGGAGAACACTGAAGCTTTCTTT
.	TRBV27	.	TRBJ1-2	CASTSDLFYGYTF	TGTGCCAGCACCTCGGACCTATTCTATGGCTACACCTTC
TRBD1	TRBV5-1	many	TRBJ1-1	CASSQQGAGTEAFF	TGCGCCAGCAGCCAACAGGGGGCTGGGACTGAAGCTTTCTTT
.	TRBV19	many	TRBJ2-7	CASRKKGGETYEQYF	TGTGCCAGTAGGAAAAAAGGTGGGGAGACCTACGAGCAGTACTTC
TRBD1	TRBV30	many	TRBJ1-2	CAWSPQGVEGYTF	TGTGCCTGGAGTCCCCAGGGGGTTGAAGGCTACACCTTC
.	TRBV5-8	many	TRBJ1-2	CASSLGGFRPYGYTF	TGTGCCAGCAGCTTGGGGGGCTTTCGACCCTATGGCTACACCTTC
.	TRBV6-1	many	TRBJ1-1	CASSPEGGVNTEAFF	TGTGCCAGCAGCCCAGAGGGCGGAGTGAACACTGAAGCTTTCTTT
TRBD2	TRBV5-1	.	TRBJ2-3	CASTSGLAGARDTQYF	TGCGCCAGCACCTCAGGACTAGCGGGAGCAAGAGATACGCAGTATTTT
.	TRBV14	many	TRBJ2-7	CASSQGCYEQYF	TGTGCCAGCAGCCAAGGTTGCTACGAGCAGTACTTC
.	TRBV7-2	many	TRBJ2-2	CASSLFGGRAGTGELFF	TGTGCCAGCAGCTTATTCGGAGGGCGGGCAGGCACCGGGGAGCTGTTTTTT
.	TRBV29-1	once	TRBJ1-6	CSVGHTGGSPLHF	TGCAGCGTTGGACATACCGGCGGTTCACCCCTCCACTTT
TRBD1	TRBV5-5	.	TRBJ1-1	CASSLVWDRVTEAFF	TGTGCCAGCAGCTTGGTGTGGGACAGGGTGACTGAAGCTTTCTTT
.	TRBV6-2/TRBV6-3	.	TRBJ2-4	CASSYSAGQNIQYF	TGTGCCAGCAGTTACTCGGCAGGGCAAAACATTCAGTACTTC